This TCR beta chain was obtained from a study of blood T cell repertoires in COVID-19. Study at large: T cells, B-cell-depleted T cells, or PBMCs supplied cDNA or gDNA.

The CDR3 runs to 14 residues. V shed 5 bases, J shed 2 bases, and the junction held 2 bases outside the gene matches. Germline V lookup: CDR1 MNHNY, CDR2 SVGAGI (reference sequence). Recruited during active infection, patients (from Seattle) were subsequently followed longitudinally. The assay was immunoSEQ multiplex PCR, and TCRdb's table has in-frame clones only and misses some. The sample lists 25,000 to 30,000 clones, 85% to 95% seen once, with around 0.86% in the top ten. This TCR was sampled from a woman in her sixties or seventies with COVID-19, enrolled during active disease. The chain carries TRBV6-6 and TRBJ1-3; 8 positions agree with TRBD1. The specimen sequenced was peripheral blood. This CDR3 is CASSKTGAGNTIYF. The CDR3 bases are TGTGCCAGCAGTAAGACAGGGGCTGGAAACACCATATATTTT.